These 16 T cell receptor beta chains originate from one sample sequenced in a study of OX40 agonist ivuxolimab in advanced cancers. Profiling relied on immunoSEQ multiplex PCR, and the TCRdb table lists in-frame clones only, not all of them. Of fewer than 80,000 clones listed, around 83% are singletons. This material consisted of CD4+ or CD8+ T cells sorted from blood, taken in a trial of the OX40 agonist ivuxolimab. Receptors originate from an adult with an advanced solid tumor such as melanoma, head and neck, liver or kidney cancer.

The V call is TRBV4-1, the J call TRBJ2-5, with TRBD1 matching over 7 bases. The trim removed 1 base at V and 5 bases at J, leaving 7 bases unmatched. The CDR3 is made up of 15 amino acids. CDR1 is MGHRA, CDR2 YSYEKL, per germline. The CDR3 protein is CASSQGGPQGETQYF. CDR3 in DNA: TGCGCCAGCAGCCAAGGCGGGCCACAGGGGGAGACCCAGTACTTC.

This chain links TRBV2 with TRBJ1-5; TRBD1 matches at 9 bases. CDR1 is SNHLY, CDR2 FYNNEI, per germline. The length of the CDR3 is 16 residues. V was clipped by 2 bases and J by 7 bases; unmatched bases: 9. Here the CDR3 DNA reads TGTGCCAGCAGTGAACGGACAGGGGCCGCCAGACAGCCCCAGCATTTT. This encodes CASSERTGAARQPQHF.

This chain links TRBV7-2 with TRBJ1-1; 8 bases are a match to TRBD1. Germline CDR1 and CDR2: SGHTA and FQGNSA. V shed 6 bases and J 3 bases; nucleotides not matched to a gene: 9. The CDR3 length is 15 residues. The DNA for the CDR3 is TGTGCCAGCAGTGACCCAGGGGGCGCGGACACTGAAGCTTTCTTT. Translating gives CASSDPGGADTEAFF. The full variable domain, completed using reference TRBV7-2 and TRBJ1-1, is GAGVSQSPSNKVTEKGKDVELRCDPISGHTALYWYRQSLGQGLEFLIYFQGNSAPDKSGLPSDRFSAERTGGSVSTLTIQRTQQEDSAVYLCASSDPGGADTEAFFGQGTRLTVV.

The V call is TRBV29-1, the J call TRBJ2-7, with D tentatively TRBD2 (5 bases). The CDR3 has 11 residues. The V gene's germline CDR1 is SQVTM and CDR2 ANQGSEA. Trimming removed 7 bases at V and 3 bases at J, with 10 bases between. The CDR3 sequence: CSADGVYEQYF. The CDR3 DNA sequence: TGCAGCGCCGACGGGGTCTACGAGCAGTACTTC.

Only one count was recorded for this clone. The chain links TRBV9 to TRBJ2-3, with TRBD2 matching over 8 bases. Germline V CDR1 and CDR2: SGDLS, YYNGEE. With V trimmed by 0 bases and J by 2 bases, 2 bases remained unmatched. This CDR3 spans 15 amino acids. CDR3 amino acids: CASSVAGGITDTQYF. The CDR3 DNA reads TGTGCCAGCAGCGTAGCGGGGGGGATCACAGATACGCAGTATTTT.

The chain uses TRBV5-5 and TRBJ1-4; D is unresolved. The germline V gene has CDR1 SGHKS and CDR2 YYEKEE (reference sequence). The CDR3 has 13 amino acids. Between the trimmed V and J ends, which lost 1 base and 8 bases, there was a span of 9 bases. Here the CDR3 reads CASSLLTNEKLFF. DNA of the CDR3: TGTGCCAGCAGCTTGTTAACAAACGAAAAACTGTTTTTT. Variable domain in full (rest from reference TRBV5-5 and TRBJ1-4): DAGVTQSPTHLIKTRGQQVTLRCSPISGHKSVSWYQQVLGQGPQFIFQYYEKEERGRGNFPDRFSARQFPNYSSELNVNALLLGDSALYLCASSLLTNEKLFFGSGTQLSVL.

The table lists this clone with a few counts. The V call is TRBV7-2, the J call TRBJ1-2, with D maybe TRBD1 (5 bases). Looked up from germline, CDR1 is SGHTA and CDR2 is FQGNSA. The ends were cut back, 7 bases at V and 2 bases at J, with 11 bases in the middle. This CDR3 is built from 13 residues. The CDR3 DNA is TGTGCCAGCAACATACGGGGGAACTATGGCTACACCTTC. Translation: CASNIRGNYGYTF.

This rearrangement joins TRBV9 to TRBJ2-4; D not resolved. CDR3 size: 17 residues. The germline gives CDR1 SGDLS, CDR2 YYNGEE. V lost 4 bases, J lost 0 bases, and 17 bases lay in between. The CDR3 protein is CASSPLDHTLAKNIQYF. CDR3 nucleotides: TGTGCCAGCAGCCCCCTCGATCACACGTTAGCCAAAAACATTCAGTACTTC.

This chain uses TRBV5-1 with TRBJ1-5, with 8 bases identical to TRBD1. V dropped 2 bases and J dropped 3; count of bases not matched to a gene: 7. Germline V gene sequence: CDR1 SGHRS, CDR2 YFSETQ. The CDR3 sequence is 16 residues long. Here the CDR3 reads CASSLAGTGDNQPQHF. DNA for the CDR3: TGCGCCAGCAGCTTAGCCGGGACAGGTGACAATCAGCCCCAGCATTTT.

CDR3 DNA: TGTGCCAGCAGTTTGGTCCCAGATACGCAGTATTTT. This sequence encodes CASSLVPDTQYF. The chain links TRBV28 to TRBJ2-3; D gene unclear. V was shortened by 3 bases and J by 4 bases, with 5 bases between the two germline ends. The CDR3 loop spans 12 amino acids. Germline CDR1 is MDHEN and CDR2 is SYDVKM.

The chain recombines TRBV27 with TRBJ1-1, with a weak D call TRBD1 (5 bases). Germline CDR1 and CDR2: MNHEY and SMNVEV (reference sequence). The V end lost 3 bases, the J end lost 1 base, and 6 bases lay between the germline ends. The CDR3 sequence is 13 residues long. The CDR3, as DNA: TGTGCCAGCAGTTTTGACAGGAACACTGAAGCTTTCTTT. Amino acids: CASSFDRNTEAFF.

This clone was seen only once. This chain uses TRBV9 with TRBJ1-1; D not certain. The CDR3 totals 16 residues. V lost 0 bases to trimming and J lost 0 bases, with 12 bases between them. CDR1 and CDR2 from the germline V gene are SGDLS and YYNGEE. CDR3 in DNA: TGTGCCAGCAGCGTAGCCTGGCAGATACTGAACACTGAAGCTTTCTTT. This sequence encodes CASSVAWQILNTEAFF. Drawing the rest from reference TRBV9 and TRBJ1-1, the complete variable domain is DSGVTQTPKHLITATGQRVTLRCSPRSGDLSVYWYQQSLDQGLQFLIQYYNGEERAKGNILERFSAQQFPDLHSELNLSSLELGDSALYFCASSVAWQILNTEAFFGQGTRLTVV.

Only one count was recorded for this clone. The chain joins TRBV5-4 to TRBJ1-5, with D hard to call. The V end was cut by 10 bases, the J end by 2 bases, with 13 bases between. The CDR3 contains 13 residues. CDR1 is SGHNT and CDR2 is YYREEE in the germline V gene (reference sequence). CDR3 sequence reads: CASSWDGNQPQHF. In nucleotides, the CDR3 is TGTGCCTCCTCCTGGGATGGCAATCAGCCCCAGCATTTT.

The V gene is TRBV7-8, the J gene TRBJ1-1; D is undetermined. V was clipped by 6 bases and J by 5 bases, with 13 bases between them. Germline CDR1 SGHVS, CDR2 FQNEAQ. This CDR3 has 13 amino acids. CDR3 region: CASRVDRRTEAFF. DNA for the CDR3: TGTGCCAGCAGGGTGGACCGCCGAACTGAAGCTTTCTTT.

The rearrangement uses TRBV5-6 and TRBJ2-7, with a weak D call TRBD2 (7 bases). The CDR3 has 15 amino acids. V shed 0 bases and J shed 3 bases, with 13 bases lying between them. Germline V gene sequence: CDR1 SGHDT, CDR2 YYEEEE. The DNA for the CDR3 is TGTGCCAGCAGCTTGGTCGGGGGGCGAAGCTACGAGCAGTACTTC. This encodes CASSLVGGRSYEQYF. The whole variable domain, filled in from reference TRBV5-6 and TRBJ2-7, reads DAGVTQSPTHLIKTRGQQVTLRCSPKSGHDTVSWYQQALGQGPQFIFQYYEEEERQRGNFPDRFSGHQFPNYSSELNVNALLLGDSALYLCASSLVGGRSYEQYFGPGTRLTVT.

The chain links TRBV19 to TRBJ2-2, with D uncertain. Trimming removed 3 bases from V and 1 base from J, with 6 bases in between. The germline V gene encodes CDR1 LNHDA and CDR2 SQIVND (reference sequence). The CDR3 spans 14 residues. The DNA for the CDR3 is TGTGCCAGTAGTATTGCCCAGAACACCGGGGAGCTGTTTTTT. It is translated as CASSIAQNTGELFF. Together with reference TRBV19 and TRBJ2-2, the CDR3 gives the full variable domain: DGGITQSPKYLFRKEGQNVTLSCEQNLNHDAMYWYRQDPGQGLRLIYYSQIVNDFQKGDIAEGYSVSREKKESFPLTVTSAQKNPTAFYLCASSIAQNTGELFFGEGSRLTVL.